The 21 T cell receptor beta chains below all came from one sample that was sequenced in a study of cytomegalovirus exposure and HLA in healthy donors (dated by TCRdb to 2016 to 2017). Library method: the immunoSEQ multiplex PCR assay. TCRdb stores this immuneACCESS table with in-frame sequences only. Part of the clones is absent; in the studies checked, under half of the shortfall reflects unresolved V genes, and no reason is known for the rest. This sample has about 130,000 clones in its table, and 88% of those were observed once. Approximately 1.5% of the sample comes from the top ten. The source material was PBMCs. Receptors were obtained from a man aged 25-40 years in good health and CMV-seronegative.

The chain couples TRBV7-6 to TRBJ2-3; 8 positions agree with TRBD2. The germline V gene has CDR1 SGHVS and CDR2 FNYEAQ. CDR3 length: 16 amino acids. Trimming took 2 bases from V and 0 from J; bases not matched to a gene: 4. The CDR3 DNA follows: TGTGCCAGCAGCTTACTAAGCGGGAGTAGCACAGATACGCAGTATTTT. Amino acid sequence: CASSLLSGSSTDTQYF. Using reference TRBV7-6 and TRBJ2-3 for the parts outside the CDR3, the full variable domain is GAGVSQSPRYKVTKRGQDVALRCDPISGHVSLYWYRQALGQGPEFLTYFNYEAQQDKSGLPNDRFSAERPEGSISTLTIQRTEQRDSAMYRCASSLLSGSSTDTQYFGPGTRLTVL.

The chain carries TRBV2 and TRBJ2-5; 7 nucleotides agree with TRBD1. Germline loops: CDR1 SNHLY, CDR2 FYNNEI. This CDR3 has 14 amino acids. Trimming at V came to 5 bases and at J to 1 base, leaving 4 bases not matched to a gene. CDR3 sequence (DNA): TGTGCCAGCAGTCCCCGGGACAGCCAAGAGACCCAGTACTTC. Protein sequence: CASSPRDSQETQYF.

V usage is TRBV9 and J usage is TRBJ2-5; the match to TRBD1 covers 10 bases. V dropped 4 bases and J dropped 4; count of bases not matched to a gene: 4. Germline assignment: CDR1 SGDLS and CDR2 YYNGEE. The length of the CDR3 is 14 residues. The CDR3 spells CASSPGTGVETQYF. The CDR3 coding sequence is TGTGCCAGCAGCCCCGGGACAGGGGTAGAGACCCAGTACTTC.

The chain has TRBV10-3 and TRBJ2-2, with 10 positions matching TRBD2. J lost 5 bases, V lost 5 bases, and 11 bases had no gene match. CDR3 length equals 17 residues. Germline lookup yields CDR1 ENHRY and CDR2 SYGVKD. The CDR3 protein is CAISPSRGLAETGELFF. The CDR3 DNA reads as TGTGCCATCAGTCCCTCTCGAGGACTAGCGGAAACCGGGGAGCTGTTTTTT.

This rearrangement joins TRBV9 to TRBJ2-7, with no clear D. Germline V gene lookup returns CDR1 SGDLS and CDR2 YYNGEE. The ends were cut back, 9 bases at V and 0 bases at J, with 13 bases in the middle. The CDR3 extends over 13 amino acids. As DNA, the CDR3 is TGTGCCACCCCGTTTGAGAGCTCCTACGAGCAGTACTTC. This translates into CATPFESSYEQYF.

The J gene is TRBJ1-4, the V gene TRBV29-1; D is uncertain. Per the germline V gene, CDR1 is SQVTM and CDR2 is ANQGSEA. Deletions cut 0 bases from V and 1 base from J, with 3 bases between. CDR3 length: 13 amino acids. The CDR3 spells CSVEDLTNEKLFF. In DNA form, the CDR3 reads TGCAGCGTTGAAGACTTAACTAATGAAAAACTGTTTTTT.

This clone has a handful of counts. The rearrangement links TRBV7-3 to TRBJ2-7, with TRBD2 matching 7 bases. V dropped 1 base and J dropped 6; count of bases not matched to a gene: 6. In germline, CDR1 is SGHTA, CDR2 FQGTGA. The CDR3 extends over 14 amino acids. The CDR3 bases are TGTGCCAGCAGCTTAATGGCGGGAGCTAGCGAGCAGTACTTC. Residues: CASSLMAGASEQYF.

The CDR3 DNA reads as TGTGCCAGCAGCTTAGATCAGGGAGAAAAACTGTTTTTT. Translated: CASSLDQGEKLFF. The chain uses TRBV7-9 and TRBJ1-4, with D possibly TRBD1 on 5 matching bases. The germline V and J ends were trimmed by 1 base and 8 bases, with 8 bases remaining between them. The CDR3 consists of 13 residues. Germline V gene data show CDR1 as SEHNR and CDR2 as FQNEAQ (reference sequence). Combining the CDR3 with reference TRBV7-9 and TRBJ1-4 gives the whole variable domain DTGVSQNPRHKITKRGQNVTFRCDPISEHNRLYWYRQTLGQGPEFLTYFQNEAQLEKSRLLSDRFSAERPKGSFSTLEIQRTEQGDSAMYLCASSLDQGEKLFFGSGTQLSVL.

The V gene is TRBV25-1, the J gene TRBJ2-1; no reliable D call. Trimming shortened V by 3 bases and J by 6 bases, and 6 bases separated the two germline ends. The CDR3 length is 12 residues. Germline V gives CDR1 MGHDK, CDR2 SYGVNS. As DNA, the CDR3 is TGTGCCAGCAGTGATCTCAGCAATGAGCAGTTCTTC. Its protein is CASSDLSNEQFF.

This rearrangement joins TRBV10-2 to TRBJ2-3, with D tentatively TRBD2 (5 bases). The CDR3 contains 15 residues. V lost 0 bases and J 7 bases, leaving 14 bases between the germline ends. The germline V gene encodes CDR1 WSHSY and CDR2 SAAADI. Here the CDR3 reads CASSESRAAPNTQYF. The CDR3 DNA follows: TGCGCCAGCAGTGAGTCGCGGGCTGCCCCTAATACGCAGTATTTT.

This clone has only one observation. The chain couples TRBV6-5 to TRBJ2-7; D may be TRBD1 (6 bases). In germline, CDR1 is MNHEY, CDR2 SVGAGI. The V and J ends lost 0 bases and 2 bases respectively, with 11 bases between them. The CDR3 has 15 residues. CDR3 residues: CASSYSIGGTYEQYF. The CDR3 DNA is TGTGCCAGCAGTTACTCGATAGGGGGAACCTACGAGCAGTACTTC.

The chain's CDR3 is CAWSVGGSSYNEQFF. CDR3 nucleotides: TGTGCCTGGAGTGTTGGCGGAAGCTCCTACAATGAGCAGTTCTTC. V and J are TRBV30 and TRBJ2-1; no definite D call. The CDR3 contains 15 residues. CDR1 is GTSNPN and CDR2 is SVGIG in the germline V gene (reference sequence). V lost 0 bases to trimming and J lost 0 bases, with 9 bases between them.

The chain uses TRBV29-1 and TRBJ1-2; the match to TRBD1 covers 7 bases. Germline trimming cut 5 bases from V and 2 bases from J; bases unmatched to any gene: 11. This CDR3 contains 15 residues. Looked up from germline, CDR1 is SQVTM and CDR2 is ANQGSEA. The CDR3 sequence: CSVLSPGQTNYGYTF. Written as DNA, the CDR3 is TGCAGCGTTCTTTCCCCGGGACAGACAAACTATGGCTACACCTTC.

The chain links TRBV15 to TRBJ1-1, with D possibly being TRBD1 (6 bases). Deletions cut 5 bases from V and 5 bases from J, with 18 bases between. There are 15 residues in the CDR3. Germline V gene lookup returns CDR1 LNHNV and CDR2 YYDKDF (reference sequence). The chain's CDR3 is CATSPAAQGSTEAFF. In DNA, the CDR3 is TGTGCCACCAGCCCCGCGGCACAGGGATCGACTGAAGCTTTCTTT.

The chain employs TRBV5-1 and TRBJ2-7; possibly TRBD1 for D (5 bases). Germline V CDR1 and CDR2: SGHRS, YFSETQ. V lost 6 bases and J 0 bases, leaving 7 bases between the germline ends. This CDR3 comprises 12 residues. CDR3 in DNA: TGCGCCAGCACCAGGGACTCCTACGAGCAGTACTTC. This gives the protein CASTRDSYEQYF.

This chain joins TRBV5-1 and TRBJ1-1; D unresolved. From germline, CDR1 is SGHRS and CDR2 YFSETQ. Trimming stripped 3 bases from V and 1 base from J, with 7 bases between. The CDR3 is 13 residues long. In DNA, the CDR3 is TGCGCCAGCAGCTCAGGCACGAACACTGAAGCTTTCTTT. Residues: CASSSGTNTEAFF.

The genes are TRBV5-1 and TRBJ2-2; TRBD1 matches at 9 bases. J lost 6 bases, V lost 4 bases, and 4 bases had no gene match. Germline V gene lookup returns CDR1 SGHRS and CDR2 YFSETQ. The CDR3 has 14 amino acids. CDR3 bases: TGCGCCAGCAGCCGGACAGGGGATTCCGGGGAGCTGTTTTTT. It codes for CASSRTGDSGELFF.

The genes are TRBV5-1 and TRBJ2-1; 9 bases are shared with TRBD1. The CDR3 is 16 amino acids. Per the germline V gene, CDR1 is SGHRS and CDR2 is YFSETQ. Trimming cost V 2 bases and J 4 bases; bases outside gene matches: 7. The DNA for the CDR3 is TGCGCCAGCAGCTTCGGGGACAGGGACATGTACAATGAGCAGTTCTTC. Translated: CASSFGDRDMYNEQFF.

The V call is TRBV28, the J call TRBJ2-2; TRBD2 matches 16 bases. Trimming at V came to 7 bases and at J to 4 bases, leaving 15 bases not matched to a gene. The CDR3 covers 20 residues. CDR1 and CDR2 (germline): MDHEN, SYDVKM. CDR3 coding DNA: TGTGCCAGCATCCCAAGCTCCGGGACTAGCGGGAGGGGTAGCACCGGGGAGCTGTTTTTT. Encoded protein: CASIPSSGTSGRGSTGELFF.

V usage is TRBV27 and J usage is TRBJ2-2; no definite D call. CDR3 length: 16 amino acids. The V end lost 4 bases, the J end lost 0 bases, and 12 bases lay between the germline ends. The germline V gene has CDR1 MNHEY and CDR2 SMNVEV (reference sequence). DNA of the CDR3: TGTGCCAGCAGTTCCTTCCTAGTAACGAACACCGGGGAGCTGTTTTTT. Translation: CASSSFLVTNTGELFF.

V and J are TRBV5-1 and TRBJ2-7; 14 nucleotides agree with TRBD2. The CDR3 loop spans 18 amino acids. V was pared by 0 bases and J by 1 base, with 6 bases of the junction left unmatched. Germline assignment: CDR1 SGHRS and CDR2 YFSETQ. CDR3 in amino acids: CASSLEPGLAGASYEQYF. CDR3 coding DNA: TGCGCCAGCAGCTTGGAACCGGGACTAGCGGGAGCTTCCTACGAGCAGTACTTC.